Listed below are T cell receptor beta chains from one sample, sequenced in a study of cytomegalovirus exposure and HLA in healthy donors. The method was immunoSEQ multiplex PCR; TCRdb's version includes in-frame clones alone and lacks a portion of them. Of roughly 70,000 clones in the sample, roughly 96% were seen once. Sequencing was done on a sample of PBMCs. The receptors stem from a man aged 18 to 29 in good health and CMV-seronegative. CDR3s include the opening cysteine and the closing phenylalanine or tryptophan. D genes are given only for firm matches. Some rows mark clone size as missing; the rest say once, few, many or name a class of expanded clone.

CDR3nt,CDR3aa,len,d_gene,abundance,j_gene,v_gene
TGCGCCAGCAGCAAGGGGGACAGGGACTACGATACGCAGTATTTT,CASSKGDRDYDTQYF,15,TRBD1,.,TRBJ2-3,TRBV5-1
TGTGCCAGTAGTACTTACGGGACAGCAAACCCCGAGCAGTACTTC,CASSTYGTANPEQYF,15,TRBD1,.,TRBJ2-7,TRBV19
TGTGCCAGCCGGACAGGGAACACTGAAGCTTTCTTT,CASRTGNTEAFF,12,TRBD1,.,TRBJ1-1,TRBV28
TGTGCCAGCAGCCAAGATCGGGGCGGGAGAAGTACAGATACGCAGTATTTT,CASSQDRGGRSTDTQYF,17,TRBD2,.,TRBJ2-3,TRBV4-2
TGTGCCAGCAGTATCGGACAGGGGAGTTCACCCCTCCACTTT,CASSIGQGSSPLHF,14,TRBD1,.,TRBJ1-6,TRBV2
TGTGCCAGCAGCTTACAAAACAGGGGGTATGGCTACACCTTC,CASSLQNRGYGYTF,14,TRBD1,.,TRBJ1-2,TRBV11-2
TGCGCCAGCAGCTTACCTAGCGGCAGCTCCTACAATGAGCAGTTCTTC,CASSLPSGSSYNEQFF,16,TRBD2,.,TRBJ2-1,TRBV5-1
TGTGCCAGCAGTTCAGGGACAAGGGGCTACACCTTC,CASSSGTRGYTF,12,.,.,TRBJ1-2,TRBV28
TGTGCCAGTAGTTCTCGGTCTAGCAATCAGCCCCAGCATTTT,CASSSRSSNQPQHF,14,.,.,TRBJ1-5,TRBV19
TGTGCCAGCAGCGTAGCCGCAGGGGGCGCCGCCGGGGAGCTGTTTTTT,CASSVAAGGAAGELFF,16,TRBD1,.,TRBJ2-2,TRBV9
TGTGCCAGCAGCCAACCGGGACTAGAGACGGCTGGAGAGCAGTTCTTC,CASSQPGLETAGEQFF,16,TRBD2,.,TRBJ2-1,TRBV7-9
TGCGCCAGCAGCTCCCGGGACAGGAATGAAAAACTGTTTTTT,CASSSRDRNEKLFF,14,TRBD1,once,TRBJ1-4,TRBV5-1
TGTGCCAGCAGTTATCAAGCGGGCGACGAAGTCTTC,CASSYQAGDEVF,12,.,once,TRBJ2-1,TRBV27
TGTGCCAGTAGTATGGGTCAGGGTTCGAGCTACGAGCAGTACTTC,CASSMGQGSSYEQYF,15,.,.,TRBJ2-7,TRBV19
TGTGCCAGCAGTGAGAAGACAGGGGGCAGAACTGAAGCTTTCTTT,CASSEKTGGRTEAFF,15,TRBD1,.,TRBJ1-1,TRBV6-4
TGCGCCAGCAGCCCGACGGACGGTTGGGGGGCTGAAGCTTTCTTT,CASSPTDGWGAEAFF,15,.,.,TRBJ1-1,TRBV4-1
TGCGCCAGCAGCCCACAAGGGGGGGGCTATACCTACAATGAGCAGTTCTTC,CASSPQGGGYTYNEQFF,17,.,.,TRBJ2-1,TRBV4-1
TGTGCCATCAGTGGGGGCGATGCAACTAATGAAAAACTGTTTTTT,CAISGGDATNEKLFF,15,.,.,TRBJ1-4,TRBV10-3
TGTGCCAGCAGCTTAGGACAGTCCACTGAAGCTTTCTTT,CASSLGQSTEAFF,13,.,.,TRBJ1-1,TRBV7-8
TGTGCCAGCAGCCCCGCTAGGAACACAGATACGCAGTATTTT,CASSPARNTDTQYF,14,.,once,TRBJ2-3,TRBV5-4
TGCGCCAGCAGCCATCCCCGGGACAGGGGACCCTACGAGCAGTACTTC,CASSHPRDRGPYEQYF,16,TRBD1,.,TRBJ2-7,TRBV4-1
TGTGCCAGCAGTGAAACAGGTACTGGCTACACCTTC,CASSETGTGYTF,12,.,.,TRBJ1-2,TRBV2
TGCGCCAGCAGCTTGGCACAGGCTGGAGACTATGGCTACACCTTC,CASSLAQAGDYGYTF,15,.,.,TRBJ1-2,TRBV5-1
TGTGCCAGCAGCTCCAGGGCCGGGGAGCTGTTTTTT,CASSSRAGELFF,12,.,.,TRBJ2-2,TRBV28
TGTGCCAGCAGCCATCTCCCCGCGGCAGATACGCAGTATTTT,CASSHLPAADTQYF,14,.,.,TRBJ2-3,TRBV14
TGCGCCAGCAGCCCTGCAGCGGGCACCGGGGAGCTGTTTTTT,CASSPAAGTGELFF,14,.,.,TRBJ2-2,TRBV4-1
TGTGCCAGTAGTATTGCGCACCAAGAGACCCAGTACTTC,CASSIAHQETQYF,13,.,few,TRBJ2-5,TRBV19
TGTGCCAGCTACGATGGGCCGGAGACCCAGTACTTC,CASYDGPETQYF,12,.,.,TRBJ2-5,TRBV6-5
TGCGCCAGCAGCCCTGTTAGCGGGATCTACAATGAGCAGTTCTTC,CASSPVSGIYNEQFF,15,TRBD2,.,TRBJ2-1,TRBV4-1
TGTGCCAGCAGGAAATCAGGGGGCAGTCAGCCCCAGCATTTT,CASRKSGGSQPQHF,14,TRBD1,.,TRBJ1-5,TRBV27
TGTGCCTGGAGGGGGAGAGGCACTGAAGCTTTCTTT,CAWRGRGTEAFF,12,.,.,TRBJ1-1,TRBV30
TGTGCCAGCAGCTTAGGGGGGCTGCAGGGTGAAGCTTTCTTT,CASSLGGLQGEAFF,14,.,.,TRBJ1-1,TRBV7-6
TGTGCCAGCAGCGTAGAAGCTAGTGAGCAGTTCTTC,CASSVEASEQFF,12,.,.,TRBJ2-1,TRBV9
TGTGCCAGCAGCTTTCGGGGGGTCGTGGAGACCCAGTACTTC,CASSFRGVVETQYF,14,TRBD2,.,TRBJ2-5,TRBV7-6
TGTGCCAGCAGTGGGGACAGGGATTATGGCTACACCTTC,CASSGDRDYGYTF,13,TRBD1,.,TRBJ1-2,TRBV6-5